The present T cell receptor beta chain was sequenced within a study of blood T cell repertoires in COVID-19. Germline V gives CDR1 SGHKS, CDR2 YYEKEE (reference sequence). The V and J ends lost 4 bases and 4 bases, in that order; junction bases with no gene match: 11. The CDR3 is 16 amino acids. Source study methods: Scientists estimated how many nucleated cells there were by amplifying reference gene primers. Data came from immunoSEQ multiplex PCR; TCRdb stores just in-frame clones and leaves some out. The V and J calls and clone size were taken over from that table, and D and trimming were inferred from the DNA. The sample contains about 130,000 clones, approximately 84% of which appear only once. This clone was observed a single time.

Specimen: peripheral blood. The sequence derives from an elderly woman with acute or convalescent COVID-19. The chain links TRBV5-5 to TRBJ2-1, with 7 positions matching TRBD1. CDR3 in amino acids: CASSTRQGLDYNEQFF. As DNA, the CDR3 is TGTGCCAGCAGCACGAGACAGGGCCTGGATTACAATGAGCAGTTCTTC.